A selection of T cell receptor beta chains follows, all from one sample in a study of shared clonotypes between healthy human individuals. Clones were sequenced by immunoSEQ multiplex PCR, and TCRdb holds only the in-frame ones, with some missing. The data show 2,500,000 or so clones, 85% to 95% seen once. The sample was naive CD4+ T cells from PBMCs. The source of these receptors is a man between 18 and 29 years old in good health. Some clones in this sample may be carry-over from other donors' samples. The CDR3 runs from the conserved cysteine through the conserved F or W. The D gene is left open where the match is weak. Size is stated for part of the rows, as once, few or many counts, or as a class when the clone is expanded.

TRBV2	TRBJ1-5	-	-	TGTGCCAGCAGTGGTTTGAGGCAGGGAGGTCAGCCCCAGCATTTT	CASSGLRQGGQPQHF
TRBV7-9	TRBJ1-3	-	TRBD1	TGTGCCAGCAGCTTACAAGAAGGACAGGGCTCTGGAAACACCATATATTTT	CASSLQEGQGSGNTIYF
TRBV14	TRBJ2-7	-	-	TGTGCCAGCAGAAGCTCCCGGGACTTTCCTTCCTACGAGCAGTACTTC	CASRSSRDFPSYEQYF
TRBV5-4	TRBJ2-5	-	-	TGTGCCAGCAGCTTTCTTGGTGTTCAAGAGACCCAGTACTTC	CASSFLGVQETQYF
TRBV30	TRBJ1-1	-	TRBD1	TGTGCCTGGAGTGTTCGACAGGGTCATGAAGCTTTCTTT	CAWSVRQGHEAFF
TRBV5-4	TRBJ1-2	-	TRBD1	TGTGCCAGCAGCTGGGGACAGGGACTCAACTATGGCTACACCTTC	CASSWGQGLNYGYTF
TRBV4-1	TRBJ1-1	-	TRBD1	TGCGCCAGCAGCCAACCTCGGACAGGGGGGTGGGGTGAAGCTTTCTTT	CASSQPRTGGWGEAFF
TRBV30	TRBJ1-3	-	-	TGTGCCTGGATTTCAGGGCGGGCTGGAAACACCATATATTTT	CAWISGRAGNTIYF
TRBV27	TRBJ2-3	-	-	TGTGCCAGCAGTTTATTGGGGATAGTCCCAGATACGCAGTATTTT	CASSLLGIVPDTQYF
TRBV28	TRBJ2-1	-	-	TGTGCCAGCAGTTTTCCCTCCAGAGCCGGGAATGAGCAGTTCTTC	CASSFPSRAGNEQFF
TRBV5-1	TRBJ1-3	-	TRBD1	TGCGCCAGCAGCTTAGAGGGACAGGGTGGAAACACCATATATTTT	CASSLEGQGGNTIYF
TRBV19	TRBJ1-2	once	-	TGTGCCAGTGCCGACAGGTCTTATGGCTACACCTTC	CASADRSYGYTF
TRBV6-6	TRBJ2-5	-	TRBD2	TGTGCCAGCAGTCACCGGGAGGGTTGGGGAGAGACCCAGTACTTC	CASSHREGWGETQYF
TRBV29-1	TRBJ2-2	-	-	TGCAGCGTTGGCCGCGGGGTGAACACCGGGGAGCTGTTTTTT	CSVGRGVNTGELFF
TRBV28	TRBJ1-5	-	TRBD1	TGTGCCAGCAGTTTTGGACAGGGTCGGAATCAGCCCCAGCATTTT	CASSFGQGRNQPQHF
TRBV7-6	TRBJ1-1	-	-	TGTGCCAGCAGCCTCAAGGACCTGAACACTGAAGCTTTCTTT	CASSLKDLNTEAFF
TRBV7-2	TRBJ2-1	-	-	TGTGCCAGCAGCTTAGCCGGTCTATATGAGCAGTTCTTC	CASSLAGLYEQFF
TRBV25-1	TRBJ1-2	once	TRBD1	TGTGCCAGCAGCGAGGGACAGCTCTATGGCTACACCTTC	CASSEGQLYGYTF
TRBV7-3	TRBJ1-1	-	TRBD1	TGTGCCAGCAGCGTACACCTGATCCCGGGACAGGGAACTGAAGCTTTCTTT	CASSVHLIPGQGTEAFF
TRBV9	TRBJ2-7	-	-	TGTGCCAGCAGTCGGGACTCTTCCTACGAGCAGTACTTC	CASSRDSSYEQYF
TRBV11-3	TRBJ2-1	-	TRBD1	TGTGCCAGCAGCCCGGGACAGGGATCCTACAATGAGCAGTTCTTC	CASSPGQGSYNEQFF
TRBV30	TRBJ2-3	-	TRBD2	TGTGCCTGGGCGACTAGCGGGAGGCCAGATACGCAGTATTTT	CAWATSGRPDTQYF
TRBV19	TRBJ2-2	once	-	TGTGCCAGTAGTATCCAGGACTTAAACGGGGAGCTGTTTTTT	CASSIQDLNGELFF
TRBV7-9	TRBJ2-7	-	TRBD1	TGTGCCAGCAGCTTAGCGGAACAGGGGAACGAGCAGTACTTC	CASSLAEQGNEQYF
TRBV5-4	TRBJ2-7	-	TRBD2	TGTGCCAGCAGCTCACTAGCGAAAAGTTCCTACGAGCAGTACTTC	CASSSLAKSSYEQYF
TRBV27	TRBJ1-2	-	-	TGTGCCAGCAGATCGGCTGGGGGGAGCAGAGATGGCTACACCTTC	CASRSAGGSRDGYTF
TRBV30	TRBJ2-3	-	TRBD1	TGTGCCTGGAGCCCTGGGACAGACACAGATACGCAGTATTTT	CAWSPGTDTDTQYF